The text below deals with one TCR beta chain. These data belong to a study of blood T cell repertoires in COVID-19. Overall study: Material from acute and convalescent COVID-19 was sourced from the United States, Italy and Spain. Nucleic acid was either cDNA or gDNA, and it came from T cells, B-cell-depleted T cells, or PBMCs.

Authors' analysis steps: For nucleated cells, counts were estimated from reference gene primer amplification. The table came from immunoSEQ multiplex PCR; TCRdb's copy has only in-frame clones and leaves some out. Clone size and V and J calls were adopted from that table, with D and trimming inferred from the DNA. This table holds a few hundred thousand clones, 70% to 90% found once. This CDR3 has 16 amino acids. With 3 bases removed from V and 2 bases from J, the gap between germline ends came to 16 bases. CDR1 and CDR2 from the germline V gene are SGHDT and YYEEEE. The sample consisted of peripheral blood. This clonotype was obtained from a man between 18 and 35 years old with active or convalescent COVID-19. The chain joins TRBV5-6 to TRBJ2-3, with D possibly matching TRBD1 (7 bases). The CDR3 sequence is CASSSSAGGNTDTQYF. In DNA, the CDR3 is TGTGCCAGCAGCTCATCGGCAGGGGGGAACACAGATACGCAGTATTTT.